A single sample gave rise to the 20 T cell receptor beta chains below, sequenced in a study of blood T cell repertoires in COVID-19 (TCRdb year 2020). The receptor library was made with the immunoSEQ multiplex PCR assay. The table was pulled from immuneACCESS by TCRdb, which kept in-frame rearrangements only. Such tables lose some clones; where checked, under half of the loss comes from unresolved V genes, and the rest has no known cause. The sample table holds 200,000 or so clones, of which 75% to 90% were seen once. Of the sample, over 3% falls within the top ten clones. The specimen sequenced was PBMCs or T cells enriched from blood (not recorded which). The receptor set was obtained from a middle-aged woman with acute COVID-19.

This clone came up a few times. J is TRBJ2-1 and V is TRBV5-1; perhaps TRBD1 as D (5 bases). V was clipped by 3 bases and J by 6 bases, with 13 bases between them. Germline values: CDR1 SGHRS, CDR2 YFSETQ. CDR3 length: 14 residues. CDR3 DNA sequence: TGCGCCAGCAGCTCCTATCGACAGCTCAATGAGCAGTTCTTC. Amino acid sequence: CASSSYRQLNEQFF.

The V call is TRBV10-3, the J call TRBJ2-2, with 7 bases aligning to TRBD2. This CDR3 has 16 amino acids. With 2 bases clipped from V and 1 base from J, the junction kept 4 bases outside the gene matches. CDR1 ENHRY and CDR2 SYGVKD come from the germline V gene. Here the CDR3 DNA reads TGTGCCATCAGTGAGAGGGACTACCAGAACACCGGGGAGCTGTTTTTT. Its protein is CAISERDYQNTGELFF.

The chain combines TRBV7-2 with TRBJ2-2, with TRBD1 as a possible D gene (5 bases). CDR1 is SGHTA and CDR2 is FQGNSA in the germline V gene. CDR3 size: 16 residues. The V gene lost 6 bases and the J gene lost 1 base, with 15 bases spanning the gap. The CDR3 bases are TGTGCCAGCAGGCAACGACCGACAGTGAACACCGGGGAGCTGTTTTTT. Amino acid sequence: CASRQRPTVNTGELFF.

V and J are TRBV24-1 and TRBJ2-5; D ambiguous. With 10 bases removed from V and 5 bases from J, the gap between germline ends came to 10 bases. This CDR3 region has 11 residues. The germline V gene encodes CDR1 KGHDR and CDR2 SFDVKD. CDR3 sequence reads: CATGVRETQYF. The DNA for the CDR3 is TGTGCCACTGGAGTTCGTGAGACCCAGTACTTC.

The chain's CDR3 is CASSPNGQGVSPLHF. CDR3 DNA sequence: TGTGCCAGCTCGCCTAACGGACAGGGGGTTTCACCCCTCCACTTT. The chain combines TRBV18 with TRBJ1-6; 10 bases are a match to TRBD1. Germline V lookup: CDR1 KGHSH, CDR2 LQKENI. The trim removed 6 bases at V and 9 bases at J, leaving 8 bases unmatched. The CDR3 length is 15 residues. The entire variable domain, with the rest obtained from reference TRBV18 and TRBJ1-6, is as follows: NAGVMQNPRHLVRRRGQEARLRCSPMKGHSHVYWYRQLPEEGLKFMVYLQKENIIDESGMPKERFSAEFPKEGPSILRIQQVVRGDSAAYFCASSPNGQGVSPLHFGNGTRLTVT.

This chain connects TRBV19 to TRBJ1-2, with 8 bases aligning to TRBD1. Germline V gene lookup returns CDR1 LNHDA and CDR2 SQIVND (reference sequence). The trim removed 8 bases at V and 4 bases at J, leaving 15 bases unmatched. The CDR3 loop spans 16 amino acids. The CDR3 reads CASLGTAGQGVYGYTF. In DNA form, the CDR3 reads TGTGCCAGTTTAGGGACGGCTGGACAGGGTGTCTATGGCTACACCTTC.

The CDR3 DNA follows: TGTGCCAGCAGTTTGGTCGCAGGGCTTGAAGCTTTCTTT. Its protein product is CASSLVAGLEAFF. This chain joins TRBV27 and TRBJ1-1; the D gene is possibly TRBD1 (5 bases). The germline CDR1 and CDR2 sequences are MNHEY and SMNVEV (reference sequence). V lost 3 bases and J 7 bases, leaving 12 bases between the germline ends. This CDR3 is 13 amino acids long.

This chain connects TRBV2 to TRBJ1-1; TRBD1 agrees at 7 bases. The CDR3 totals 12 residues. CDR1 and CDR2 from the germline V gene are SNHLY and FYNNEI. With 5 bases clipped from V and 5 bases from J, the junction kept 2 bases outside the gene matches. CDR3 nucleotides: TGTGCCAGCAGTCAGGGGGGAACTGAAGCTTTCTTT. Amino acids: CASSQGGTEAFF.

The chain uses TRBV4-1 and TRBJ2-5; 14 nucleotides align to TRBD2. Germline V gives CDR1 MGHRA, CDR2 YSYEKL. This CDR3 has 15 residues. Germline trimming cut 6 bases from V and 1 base from J; bases unmatched to any gene: 1. The CDR3 DNA reads as TGCGCCAGCAGAGGGACTAGCGGGGGCCAAGAGACCCAGTACTTC. Translating it yields CASRGTSGGQETQYF.

CDR3 amino acids: CASSGRGALNTEAFF. CDR3 DNA: TGTGCCAGTAGTGGGCGGGGGGCTTTGAACACTGAAGCTTTCTTT. The chain has TRBV19 and TRBJ1-1; perhaps TRBD1 as D (6 bases). The germline V gene has CDR1 LNHDA and CDR2 SQIVND (reference sequence). The CDR3 extends over 15 amino acids. V gave up 5 bases and J gave up 0 bases, with 13 bases separating them.

The chain is built from TRBV7-2 and TRBJ1-2; 9 nucleotides agree with TRBD1. CDR1 SGHTA and CDR2 FQGNSA come from the germline V gene. The length of the CDR3 is 16 residues. The V and J ends lost 1 base and 5 bases, in that order; junction bases with no gene match: 8. Here the CDR3 reads CASSLVGGQGRYGYTF. The CDR3 DNA reads as TGTGCCAGCAGCTTAGTTGGCGGACAGGGGAGGTATGGCTACACCTTC.

This chain links TRBV27 with TRBJ2-1; TRBD1 is a possible D gene (6 bases). Trimming removed 0 bases from V and 7 bases from J, with 13 bases in between. The CDR3 length is 15 residues. CDR1 and CDR2 (germline): MNHEY, SMNVEV (reference sequence). CDR3 amino acids: CASSLSFQGWNEQFF. CDR3 nucleotide sequence: TGTGCCAGCAGTTTATCGTTTCAGGGGTGGAATGAGCAGTTCTTC.

V usage is TRBV5-6 and J usage is TRBJ1-2, with 7 bases identical to TRBD1. This CDR3 spans 17 amino acids. V lost 1 base to trimming and J lost 0 bases; unmatched junction nucleotides: 9. The germline V gene has CDR1 SGHDT and CDR2 YYEEEE. The CDR3: CASSLRTGVYSNYGYTF. CDR3 DNA: TGTGCCAGCAGCTTGCGGACAGGCGTCTATTCTAACTATGGCTACACCTTC.

The chain's CDR3 is CASSLDGQGNEKLFF. The CDR3 DNA reads TGCGCCAGCAGCTTGGATGGACAGGGAAATGAAAAACTGTTTTTT. The rearrangement joins TRBV5-1 to TRBJ1-4; 8 positions match TRBD1. Germline CDR1 is SGHRS and CDR2 is YFSETQ. Trimming at V came to 0 bases and at J to 5 bases, leaving 3 bases not matched to a gene. This CDR3 contains 15 residues.

V is TRBV3-1 (or the pseudogene TRBV3-2) and J is TRBJ1-4; D ambiguous. The V end lost 5 bases, the J end lost 7 bases, and 20 bases lay between the germline ends. Germline lookup yields CDR1 LGHDT and CDR2 YNNKEL (reference sequence). There are 16 residues in the CDR3. The CDR3 is CASSSTGYLLGEKLFF. CDR3 sequence (DNA): TGTGCCAGCAGCTCAACGGGGTATCTGTTGGGTGAAAAACTGTTTTTT.

The rearrangement links TRBV10-3 to TRBJ2-4; D is possibly TRBD1 (5 bases). The V gene's germline CDR1 is ENHRY and CDR2 SYGVKD. With 0 bases removed from V and 4 bases from J, the gap between germline ends came to 19 bases. The CDR3 runs to 18 residues. CDR3 sequence reads: CAISESGPQAPTKNIQYF. The CDR3 DNA follows: TGTGCCATCAGTGAGTCGGGCCCACAGGCGCCCACGAAAAACATTCAGTACTTC.

V and J are TRBV29-1 and TRBJ1-2; D unclear. CDR3 length equals 14 residues. CDR1 is SQVTM, CDR2 ANQGSEA, per germline. V lost 0 bases, J lost 1 base, and 9 bases lay in between. The CDR3 region is CSVEDLTVNYGYTF. The CDR3 DNA follows: TGCAGCGTTGAAGATCTTACAGTTAACTATGGCTACACCTTC.

This rearrangement joins TRBV4-3 to TRBJ1-5, with D tentatively TRBD1 (5 bases). Trimming left V 5 bases short and J 0 bases short, with 11 bases between. The CDR3 extends over 15 amino acids. Germline CDR1 is LGHNA and CDR2 is YSLEER. The CDR3 region is CASSTHRNSNQPQHF. DNA of the CDR3: TGCGCCAGCAGCACCCACAGGAATAGCAATCAGCCCCAGCATTTT.

J is TRBJ2-1 and V is TRBV5-6; 7 bases agree with TRBD2. Germline CDR1 reads SGHDT; CDR2 reads YYEEEE. J lost 0 bases, V lost 6 bases, and 6 bases had no gene match. The CDR3 has 15 residues. As DNA, the CDR3 is TGTGCCAGCATTACCGGGGGGAGCTCCTACAATGAGCAGTTCTTC. Translating it yields CASITGGSSYNEQFF.

This clone came up once. The chain is built from TRBV2 and TRBJ1-1, with a tentative D call TRBD1 (5 bases). Germline V CDR1 and CDR2: SNHLY, FYNNEI. The germline V and J ends were trimmed by 4 bases and 0 bases, with 9 bases remaining between them. The CDR3 runs 14 residues. The CDR3 nucleotides read TGTGCCAGCAGTGGTCGGGGGATGAACACTGAAGCTTTCTTT. Protein: CASSGRGMNTEAFF.